This entry lists 6 T cell receptor beta chains sequenced from one sample in a study of beta chain features in type 1 diabetes. Expressed TCRB transcripts were sequenced after all isolated RNA was converted to cDNA. The data were produced by immunoSEQ multiplex PCR, yet TCRdb's version contains in-frame clones alone and is incomplete. The data hold about 150,000 clones, with 11% observed a single time. The specimen sequenced was central memory CD4+ T cells from blood. These receptors were obtained from a young man in good health.

This clone showed up many times. This chain connects TRBV7-2 to TRBJ2-5; D not resolved. The CDR3 is 14 residues long. Between the trimmed V and J ends, which lost 2 bases and 0 bases, there was a span of 7 bases. Germline V gene data show CDR1 as SGHTA and CDR2 as FQGNSA. CDR3 sequence: CASSLSRNQETQYF. The CDR3 DNA is TGTGCCAGCAGCTTATCACGGAACCAAGAGACCCAGTACTTC.

This clone was observed at least ten times. The chain links TRBV4-2 to TRBJ2-1, with 12 bases aligning to TRBD1. The germline CDR1 and CDR2 sequences are LGHNA and YNFKEQ. Unmatched junction bases numbered 9, after V lost 3 bases and J lost 6 bases. CDR3 size: 17 residues. The CDR3 nucleotides are TGTGCCAGCAGCCAGGCCGGGACAGGGGGCGAGGTCAATGAGCAGTTCTTC. It yields the protein CASSQAGTGGEVNEQFF.

A few counts support this clone. The chain combines TRBV30 with TRBJ2-5; D is unresolved. The CDR3 loop spans 14 amino acids. Trimming pared 2 bases from V and 5 bases from J, leaving 15 bases between. Germline V CDR1 and CDR2: GTSNPN, SVGIG (reference sequence). For the CDR3, the DNA is TGTGCCTGGAGTAAACCAAGCCAAAAGGAGACCCAGTACTTC. Its translation is CAWSKPSQKETQYF.

This clone was picked up a small number of times. The chain combines TRBV4-2 with TRBJ2-7; the D is unclear. The CDR3 runs 14 residues. Trimming took off 3 bases at V and 3 bases at J, with 12 bases between the two ends. Germline lookup yields CDR1 LGHNA and CDR2 YNFKEQ. DNA for the CDR3: TGTGCCAGCAGCCACAAGGCAGATGGCTACGAGCAGTACTTC. Translating it yields CASSHKADGYEQYF.

This clone was recorded a few times. The chain couples TRBV9 to TRBJ1-1; 7 bases line up with TRBD1. There are 15 residues in the CDR3. Germline values: CDR1 SGDLS, CDR2 YYNGEE. V lost 3 bases and J lost 3; bases outside the gene matches: 8. The chain's CDR3 is CASSAQGIRDTEAFF. As DNA, the CDR3 is TGTGCCAGCAGCGCACAGGGGATTCGGGACACTGAAGCTTTCTTT.

J is TRBJ1-1 and V is TRBV14, with D possibly TRBD1 on 5 matching bases. Germline V gene data show CDR1 as SGHDN and CDR2 as FVKESK. CDR3 length equals 19 residues. V lost 4 bases, J lost 4 bases, and 28 bases lay in between. CDR3 protein: CASSPRGGGLISKGTEAFF. In DNA, the CDR3 is TGTGCCAGCAGCCCTAGGGGTGGAGGCCTTATTAGCAAGGGCACTGAAGCTTTCTTT. The variable domain in full, with the rest retrieved from reference TRBV14 and TRBJ1-1, is EAGVTQFPSHSVIEKGQTVTLRCDPISGHDNLYWYRRVMGKEIKFLLHFVKESKQDESGMPNNRFLAERTGGTYSTLKVQPAELEDSGVYFCASSPRGGGLISKGTEAFFGQGTRLTVV.